The T cell receptor beta chain described here comes from a study of shared clonotypes between healthy human individuals. Replicate PCRs for sorted subsets used 200 to 250 ng DNA; this equaled 25,000 to 30,000 T cell genomes. The repertoire was sequenced with immunoSEQ multiplex PCR; TCRdb's copy has only in-frame clones and lacks some. Found here are around 610,000 clones, 96% of them singletons; the top ten hold 0.095% to 0.13%. Terminally differentiated effector memory CD45RA+ cells were left out of the naive CD8 fraction, which was CD45RO-negative and positively selected for CCR7. The sequencing input was naive CD8+ T cells sorted from blood. The receptor's source is a woman aged 30 to 39 in good health.

The CDR3 region has the DNA TGTGCCAGCAGCTTAGGGGACAGGGAATTTTACTACGAGCAGTACTTC. This encodes CASSLGDREFYYEQYF. The chain couples TRBV7-9 to TRBJ2-7, with 9 positions matching TRBD1. With V trimmed by 1 base and J by 3 bases, 7 bases remained unmatched. The CDR3 sequence is 16 residues long. Germline V gene data show CDR1 as SEHNR and CDR2 as FQNEAQ (reference sequence). Full variable domain (outside the CDR3, taken from reference TRBV7-9 and TRBJ2-7): DTGVSQNPRHKITKRGQNVTFRCDPISEHNRLYWYRQTLGQGPEFLTYFQNEAQLEKSRLLSDRFSAERPKGSFSTLEIQRTEQGDSAMYLCASSLGDREFYYEQYFGPGTRLTVT.